This paragraph reports one TCR beta chain. This entry belongs to a study of CD8 T cells in Susac syndrome. Random hexamers served to reverse transcribe about 0.5 to 1 ug RNA. Across 54 Vbeta and 13 Jbeta, TCR beta CDR3 was amplified with immunoSEQ multiplex PCR. TCRdb independently ran MiXCR on the immunoSEQ multiplex PCR reads; one entry per CDR3 protein. The sample carries approximately 120,000 distinct CDR3 sequences, 85% to 95% recorded once. Relapsing-remitting disease, either stable or active, was present in the treatment-naive patients who were the multiple sclerosis controls. This clonotype was sampled from a human donor with multiple sclerosis. The sample consisted of CD8+ T cells from PBMCs.

The DNA for the CDR3 is TGTGCCAGCAGCGTAGACGGGATAGCCAAAAACATTCAGTACTTC. Translating it yields CASSVDGIAKNIQYF. This chain uses TRBV9 with TRBJ2-4; D may be TRBD2 (5 bases). This CDR3 region has 15 residues. Per germline, CDR1 SGDLS and CDR2 YYNGEE. Trimming removed 0 bases at V and 0 bases at J, with 7 bases between.